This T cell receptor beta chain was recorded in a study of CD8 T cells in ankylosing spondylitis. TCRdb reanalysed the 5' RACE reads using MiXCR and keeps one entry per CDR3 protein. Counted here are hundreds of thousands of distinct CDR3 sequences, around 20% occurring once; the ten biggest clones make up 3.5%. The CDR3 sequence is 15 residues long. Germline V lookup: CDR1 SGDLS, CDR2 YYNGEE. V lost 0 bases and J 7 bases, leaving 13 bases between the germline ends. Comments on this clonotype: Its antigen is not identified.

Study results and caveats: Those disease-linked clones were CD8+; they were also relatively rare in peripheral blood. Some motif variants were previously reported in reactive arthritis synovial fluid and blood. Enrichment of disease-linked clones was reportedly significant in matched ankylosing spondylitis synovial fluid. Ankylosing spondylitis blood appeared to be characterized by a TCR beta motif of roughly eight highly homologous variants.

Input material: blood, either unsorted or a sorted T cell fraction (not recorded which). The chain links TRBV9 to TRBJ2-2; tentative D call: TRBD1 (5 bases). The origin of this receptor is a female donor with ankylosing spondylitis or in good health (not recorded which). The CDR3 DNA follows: TGTGCCAGCAGCGTAGCAGCTGCAGGGTTCGGGGAGCTGTTTTTT. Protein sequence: CASSVAAAGFGELFF.